Each of the 4 T cell receptor beta chains below was sequenced from the same sample in a study of cytomegalovirus exposure and HLA in healthy donors. TCRdb's copy holds only in-frame clones and misses some; the assay was immunoSEQ multiplex PCR. The sample carries roughly 150,000 clones, around 90% recorded once. Sequencing input: PBMCs. The receptors derive from a man in his late teens or twenties in good health and CMV-seropositive.

This sequence joins TRBV10-2 and TRBJ1-1; tentatively, D is TRBD1 (6 bases). The V gene lost 3 bases and the J gene lost 1 base, with 9 bases spanning the gap. The CDR3 is 14 amino acids. Germline V gene lookup returns CDR1 WSHSY and CDR2 SAAADI. The CDR3 region has the DNA TGCGCCAGCAGTGATCTGACAGGGAACACTGAAGCTTTCTTT. Protein sequence: CASSDLTGNTEAFF.

The V and J genes are TRBV19 and TRBJ1-2; D is perhaps TRBD1 (6 bases). Germline CDR1 is LNHDA and CDR2 is SQIVND (reference sequence). The V end was cut by 6 bases, the J end by 5 bases, with 16 bases between. The CDR3 spans 14 residues. The CDR3 region has the DNA TGTGCCAGTAGCGCGGGCAGGGGCTCTTATGGCTACACCTTC. It translates to CASSAGRGSYGYTF.

V and J are TRBV7-9 and TRBJ2-7; 9 bases line up with TRBD2. Unmatched junction bases numbered 6, after V lost 0 bases and J lost 0 bases. The CDR3 consists of 17 residues. Germline CDR1 SEHNR, CDR2 FQNEAQ (reference sequence). The CDR3 bases are TGTGCCAGCAGCTTAGCCGTCTCGACTAGCGGCTCCTACGAGCAGTACTTC. This sequence encodes CASSLAVSTSGSYEQYF.

This clone was recorded a few times. The V call is TRBV11-2, the J call TRBJ2-7; D gene unclear. CDR3 length equals 14 residues. Trimming pared 5 bases from V and 0 bases from J, leaving 11 bases between. Germline CDR1 reads SGHAT; CDR2 reads FQNNGV. CDR3 sequence: CASSPREASYEQYF. The CDR3 DNA follows: TGTGCCAGCAGCCCCCGAGAGGCCTCCTACGAGCAGTACTTC.